This is a list of T cell receptor beta chains from one sample in a study of response to subunit inactivated influenza vaccine. TCRdb itself ran the RT-PCR reads through MiXCR, one entry per CDR3 protein. This sample yields almost 250,000 distinct CDR3 sequences, of which 9.5% to 15% are seen a single time; under 10% belongs to the top ten. The material sequenced was non-naive T cells sorted from PBMCs, taken roughly 2 weeks before vaccination. These receptors were obtained from a man aged 50-59 years who received an inactivated influenza vaccine. Both conserved end residues are part of each CDR3. The D gene is left open where the match is weak. The size of a clone is reported for some rows only, either as once, few or many, or as a class for expanded clones.

V,size,D,J,DNA,CDR3
TRBV3-1,many,NA,TRBJ1-5,TGTGCCAGCAGCCAAGACCGAAATCAGCCCCAGCATTTT,CASSQDRNQPQHF
TRBV27,few,NA,TRBJ2-7,TGTGCCAGTAGCCGCGGTCCGAACACCTACGAGCAGTACTTC,CASSRGPNTYEQYF
TRBV6-5,NA,NA,TRBJ2-7,TGTGCCAGCAGTTATAGTTTAGCCGGATCCTCCTACGAGCAGTACTTC,CASSYSLAGSSYEQYF
TRBV5-1,few,TRBD2,TRBJ2-1,TGCGCCAGCAGCTCGACCGGACTAGCCAATGAGCAGTTCTTC,CASSSTGLANEQFF
TRBV27,NA,NA,TRBJ2-2,TGTGCCAGCAGTTTAGAGGGCGCACCTGCCCCCGGGGAGCTGTTTTTT,CASSLEGAPAPGELFF
TRBV20-1,many,NA,TRBJ2-3,TGCAGTGCCGAGGGCGGTAGCACAGATACGCAGTATTTT,CSAEGGSTDTQYF
TRBV20-1,few,TRBD1,TRBJ2-7,TGCAGTGCAACCGACAGGGGACGGGGAGAGCAGTACTTC,CSATDRGRGEQYF
TRBV28,many,TRBD1,TRBJ1-1,TGTGCCAGCCGGGACAGGGGGGCGAACACTGAAGCTTTCTTT,CASRDRGANTEAFF
TRBV6-1,NA,TRBD2,TRBJ2-2,TGTGCCAGCAGCCGTCCAGCGGGGGGGCCTCACACCGGGGAGCTGTTTTTT,CASSRPAGGPHTGELFF
TRBV12-3/TRBV12-4,NA,NA,TRBJ1-3,TGTGCCACCTCCCCCCCGGGAGCCTCTGGAAACACCATATATTTT,CATSPPGASGNTIYF
TRBV20-1,few,NA,TRBJ2-3,TGCAGTAAAACAACCGGGGGACGCCAGTATTTT,CSKTTGGRQYF
TRBV12-2,few,NA,TRBJ1-5,TGTGCAAGTCGCTTGAAGTGGGGACAGGGGGGCCCACTTCGATATCAGCCCCAGCATTTT,CASRLKWGQGGPLRYQPQHF
TRBV24-1,few,TRBD2,TRBJ2-1,TGTGCCACCAGTGATCCAAAAACTAGCGAGCAATACAATGAGCAGTTCTTC,CATSDPKTSEQYNEQFF
TRBV20-1,few,NA,TRBJ2-3,TGCAGTGCTACGACACGAAGCGACCGCACAGATACGCAGTATTTT,CSATTRSDRTDTQYF
TRBV7-9,many,TRBD1,TRBJ1-4,TGTGCCAGCAGCTCCCCGACAGGGTCGGAGGAAAAACTGTTTTTT,CASSSPTGSEEKLFF
TRBV19,many,TRBD1,TRBJ2-7,TGTGCCAGTAGAGTTAAGGGGGCGACGGGGGAGCAGTACTTC,CASRVKGATGEQYF
TRBV9,NA,NA,TRBJ2-3,TGTGCCAGCAGCACCGGGACCGCGGGCACAGATACGCAGTATTTT,CASSTGTAGTDTQYF
TRBV27,NA,NA,TRBJ2-1,TGTGCCAGCAGGGGGGGGCCGAGGGATGAGCAGTTCTTC,CASRGGPRDEQFF
TRBV12-3/TRBV12-4,NA,TRBD1,TRBJ1-6,TGTGCCAGCAGTTTCCGGACAGGGGGCGCTTCACCCCTCCACTTT,CASSFRTGGASPLHF
TRBV5-1,many,NA,TRBJ2-7,TGCGCCAGGCCGAGAACAGTCGGAGGGCTCTCCTACGAGCAGTACTTC,CARPRTVGGLSYEQYF
TRBV5-6,NA,TRBD1,TRBJ1-2,TGTGCCAGCAGCTTGGCACGACAGGGTTTCGCCGGCAGTGGCTACACCTTC,CASSLARQGFAGSGYTF
TRBV24-1,few,TRBD1,TRBJ2-7,TGTGCCACCTCGACGGGACAGGGAGTATCCTACGAGCAGTACTTC,CATSTGQGVSYEQYF
TRBV15,NA,TRBD1,TRBJ2-3,TGTGCCACCAGCAGATCTCCGACAGGGGATGGGGATACGCAGTATTTT,CATSRSPTGDGDTQYF
TRBV27,NA,NA,TRBJ2-7,TGTGCCAGCAGTTTGACCCCCCCCCACGAGCAGTACTTC,CASSLTPPHEQYF
TRBV5-6,NA,TRBD2,TRBJ2-1,TGTGCCAGCAGCTTGCGGACTAGCCAACTATATGAGCAGTTCTTC,CASSLRTSQLYEQFF
TRBV6-1,few,NA,TRBJ2-4,TGTGCCATCAGTGAAGCCGGGAACCGGTTGGCCAAAAACATTCAGTACTTC,CAISEAGNRLAKNIQYF